This passage covers 30 T cell receptor beta chains from one sample sequenced in a study of shared clonotypes between healthy human individuals. TCRdb's copy holds only in-frame clones and misses some; the assay was immunoSEQ multiplex PCR. The table has millions of clones, about 95% seen once. CD45RO-negative cells were positively selected for CCR7, leaving out terminally differentiated effector memory CD45RA+ cells. Sequenced material: naive CD8+ T cells sorted from blood. Every receptor here comes from a young man in good health.

This clone was seen once. V is TRBV16 and J is TRBJ1-4, with 7 bases identical to TRBD1. The J segment lost 10 bases and the V segment lost 3 bases, leaving 5 bases of the junction unmatched. The CDR3 consists of 13 residues. Germline loops: CDR1 KGHSY, CDR2 FQNENV. CDR3 protein: CASSQGQMTKLFF. The CDR3 DNA reads TGTGCCAGCAGCCAGGGACAGATGACAAAACTGTTTTTT.

The genes are TRBV14 and TRBJ2-7; no firm D call. The CDR3 spans 15 residues. V lost 0 bases and J 1 base, leaving 10 bases between the germline ends. Germline CDR1 reads SGHDN; CDR2 reads FVKESK. For the CDR3, the DNA is TGTGCCAGCAGCCAAGACCCGGATATGTCCTACGAGCAGTACTTC. This translates into CASSQDPDMSYEQYF.

As DNA, the CDR3 is TGTGCCAGCAGTTCCTACGATATAGCGGGGGGGTACAATGAGCAGTTCTTC. Encoded protein: CASSSYDIAGGYNEQFF. The V call is TRBV27, the J call TRBJ2-1, with TRBD2 identical over 11 bases. The CDR3 consists of 17 residues. The V and J ends lost 4 bases and 4 bases, in that order; junction bases with no gene match: 9. Germline V gene lookup returns CDR1 MNHEY and CDR2 SMNVEV (reference sequence).

With respect to this clone: Other DNA sequences of this sample code for an identical CDR3. The rearrangement uses TRBV5-1 and TRBJ2-7, with 8 nucleotides matching TRBD1. Germline assignment: CDR1 SGHRS and CDR2 YFSETQ. This CDR3 is built from 14 residues. After removal of 2 bases from V and 3 bases from J, the junction contained 4 bases not matched to a gene. This chain's CDR3 is CASSFAGQGYEQYF. The CDR3 bases are TGCGCCAGCAGCTTCGCCGGACAGGGCTACGAGCAGTACTTC.

The J gene is TRBJ2-7, the V gene TRBV19, with 11 bases fitting TRBD2. This CDR3 contains 15 residues. The germline gives CDR1 LNHDA, CDR2 SQIVND (reference sequence). The junction had 5 bases not matched to a gene; V was cut back by 4 bases and J by 3 bases. CDR3: CASSTGTSGHYEQYF. The CDR3 bases are TGTGCCAGTAGTACCGGGACTAGCGGACACTACGAGCAGTACTTC.

V and J are TRBV30 and TRBJ2-7; D possibly corresponds to TRBD2 (6 bases). The germline CDR1 and CDR2 sequences are GTSNPN and SVGIG (reference sequence). This CDR3 comprises 13 residues. Deletions cut 7 bases from V and 3 bases from J, with 16 bases between. The CDR3 loop is CALSSVHIYEQYF. In nucleotides, the CDR3 is TGTGCCTTGTCTAGCGTACACATCTACGAGCAGTACTTC.

V gene TRBV15 combines with J gene TRBJ2-1; 10 bases fit TRBD2. Germline trimming cut 5 bases from V and 8 bases from J; bases unmatched to any gene: 12. Germline V gene data show CDR1 as LNHNV and CDR2 as YYDKDF (reference sequence). The CDR3 is made up of 16 amino acids. CDR3: CATSPPKASGSDEQFF. The CDR3 region has the DNA TGTGCCACCAGCCCTCCTAAGGCTAGCGGGAGTGATGAGCAGTTCTTC.

This rearrangement joins TRBV11-2 to TRBJ1-4; no clear D. V was cut by 3 bases and J by 0 bases, with 8 bases left in between. The CDR3 covers 15 residues. In germline, CDR1 is SGHAT, CDR2 FQNNGV. The DNA for the CDR3 is TGTGCCAGCAGCTTGTACCTAGCAACTAATGAAAAACTGTTTTTT. Its translation is CASSLYLATNEKLFF.

On this clone: Other DNA sequences in the sample encode the same CDR3. The V and J genes are TRBV4-1 and TRBJ1-1; no reliable D call. The CDR3 is made up of 12 amino acids. Looked up from germline, CDR1 is MGHRA and CDR2 is YSYEKL. The V gene lost 6 bases and the J gene lost 2 bases, with 7 bases spanning the gap. The CDR3 coding sequence is TGCGCCAGCAGTCCAGGAAACACTGAAGCTTTCTTT. This codes for CASSPGNTEAFF.

V gene TRBV11-2 combines with J gene TRBJ1-4; D is possibly TRBD1 (5 bases). Between the trimmed V and J ends, which lost 5 bases and 5 bases, there was a span of 15 bases. CDR1 is SGHAT and CDR2 is FQNNGV in the germline V gene. The CDR3 loop spans 15 amino acids. DNA for the CDR3: TGTGCCAGCAGCCCCGGGGACCCCCCAAATGAAAAACTGTTTTTT. Protein product: CASSPGDPPNEKLFF.

V and J are TRBV13 and TRBJ2-5, with 11 bases identical to TRBD2. Germline assignment: CDR1 PRHDT and CDR2 FYEKMQ (reference sequence). The ends lost 4 bases at V and 2 bases at J; junction bases unmatched: 9. The CDR3 contains 17 residues. CDR3 amino acids: CASSYRLAGRTQETQYF. In nucleotides, the CDR3 is TGTGCCAGCAGCTACCGACTAGCGGGGAGGACGCAAGAGACCCAGTACTTC.

V and J are TRBV7-9 and TRBJ2-7; D is possibly TRBD2 (6 bases). The CDR3 covers 15 residues. With 1 base removed from V and 3 bases from J, the gap between germline ends came to 13 bases. CDR1 is SEHNR, CDR2 FQNEAQ, per germline (reference sequence). CDR3 sequence reads: CASSLDFGGSYEQYF. The DNA for the CDR3 is TGTGCCAGCAGCTTAGATTTCGGGGGTAGCTACGAGCAGTACTTC.

Comment on this clone: The same CDR3 is also encoded by other DNA sequences in this sample. The chain couples TRBV9 to TRBJ1-1, with 8 bases that match TRBD1. The CDR3 sequence is 15 residues long. Germline loops: CDR1 SGDLS, CDR2 YYNGEE. After removal of 2 bases from V and 1 base from J, the junction contained 4 bases not matched to a gene. The CDR3 DNA sequence: TGTGCCAGCAGCGTCTCCGGGACAGGGAACACTGAAGCTTTCTTT. It encodes CASSVSGTGNTEAFF.

V usage is TRBV2 and J usage is TRBJ1-2, with D uncertain. In germline, CDR1 is SNHLY, CDR2 FYNNEI. The CDR3 consists of 13 residues. V was trimmed by 2 bases and J by 4 bases, leaving 8 bases between them. CDR3 DNA sequence: TGTGCCAGCAGTGAATACCCGTCCTATGGCTACACCTTC. It yields the protein CASSEYPSYGYTF.

On this clone: The DNA is omitted, as the CDR3 cannot be located on it reliably, and the CDR3 follows TCRdb's listing. The chain uses TRBV5-6 and TRBJ1-4. Termini included, the CDR3 measures 14 amino acids. Germline V lookup: CDR1 SGHDT, CDR2 YYEEEE. The CDR3 reads CASSFGSGTAAMIF.

This chain links TRBV2 with TRBJ2-5; 7 positions agree with TRBD1. This CDR3 has 15 amino acids. Losses at the gene ends were 6 bases for V and 3 bases for J; bases not matched to a gene: 10. CDR1 is SNHLY and CDR2 is FYNNEI in the germline V gene. The CDR3 loop reads CASSGTDYGKETQYF. CDR3 nucleotides: TGTGCCAGCAGCGGGACAGACTATGGCAAAGAGACCCAGTACTTC.

The CDR3 loop is CASSLISASTDTQYF. CDR3 coding DNA: TGTGCCAGCAGCTTAATCTCGGCAAGCACAGATACGCAGTATTTT. The genes are TRBV7-6 and TRBJ2-3; D remains unclear. The V and J ends lost 2 bases and 0 bases respectively, with 9 bases between them. The CDR3 covers 15 residues. The germline gives CDR1 SGHVS, CDR2 FNYEAQ.

Concerning this clone: The sample has other DNA sequences that encode this CDR3 too. This chain joins TRBV7-9 and TRBJ1-1; the D gene is possibly TRBD1 (5 bases). CDR1 and CDR2 (germline): SEHNR, FQNEAQ (reference sequence). V was cut by 4 bases and J by 4 bases, with 10 bases left in between. The CDR3 runs 13 residues. CDR3 in amino acids: CASSSDGGTEAFF. In DNA form, the CDR3 reads TGTGCCAGCAGCTCCGATGGGGGCACTGAAGCTTTCTTT.

The V gene is TRBV18, the J gene TRBJ1-1, with D possibly matching TRBD1 (5 bases). Deletions cut 7 bases from V and 0 bases from J, with 12 bases between. The CDR3 is 14 amino acids. CDR1 is KGHSH, CDR2 LQKENI, per germline. The CDR3 is CASFSWDLNTEAFF. CDR3 bases: TGTGCCAGCTTTAGTTGGGACCTGAACACTGAAGCTTTCTTT.

The rearrangement joins TRBV2 to TRBJ1-2; TRBD1 might be the D (6 bases). V was cut by 3 bases and J by 4 bases, with 9 bases left in between. Germline V gives CDR1 SNHLY, CDR2 FYNNEI. CDR3 length equals 13 residues. The CDR3 is CASSDDRTYGYTF. CDR3 sequence (DNA): TGTGCCAGCAGTGACGACAGGACCTATGGCTACACCTTC.

The V gene is TRBV10-3, the J gene TRBJ2-7; possible D gene TRBD2, 6 bases. The length of the CDR3 is 12 residues. CDR1 and CDR2 (germline): ENHRY, SYGVKD. V lost 10 bases and J lost 0, with 10 bases in between. The CDR3 protein is CASGDDSYEQYF. The CDR3 DNA follows: TGTGCCAGCGGGGACGACTCCTACGAGCAGTACTTC.

The CDR3: CASSFRTGVTDTQYF. As DNA, the CDR3 is TGCGCCAGCAGCTTCCGGACAGGGGTTACAGATACGCAGTATTTT. The V call is TRBV5-1, the J call TRBJ2-3; 9 bases agree with TRBD1. V was clipped by 2 bases and J by 3 bases; unmatched bases: 4. Germline loops: CDR1 SGHRS, CDR2 YFSETQ. The CDR3 has 15 residues.

The chain employs TRBV30 and TRBJ2-7; D perhaps matches TRBD2 (5 bases). V was pared by 5 bases and J by 0 bases, with 14 bases between. CDR1 and CDR2 (germline): GTSNPN, SVGIG (reference sequence). This CDR3 spans 14 amino acids. For the CDR3, the DNA is TGTGCCTGGCGACTCTCTGCGGGCTCCTACGAGCAGTACTTC. It translates to CAWRLSAGSYEQYF.

The V and J genes are TRBV13 and TRBJ2-5; 7 bases line up with TRBD2. This CDR3 is 18 amino acids long. The junction had 17 bases not matched to a gene; V was cut back by 2 bases and J by 5 bases. Germline values: CDR1 PRHDT, CDR2 FYEKMQ (reference sequence). The CDR3 DNA is TGTGCCAGCAGCTTATACCCGCCTGCGGCAGGGCGGGGGGAGACCCAGTACTTC. Translation: CASSLYPPAAGRGETQYF. Combining the CDR3 with reference TRBV13 and TRBJ2-5 gives the whole variable domain AAGVIQSPRHLIKEKRETATLKCYPIPRHDTVYWYQQGPGQDPQFLISFYEKMQSDKGSIPDRFSAQQFSDYHSELNMSSLELGDSALYFCASSLYPPAAGRGETQYFGPGTRLLVL.

The V gene is TRBV7-9, the J gene TRBJ1-1; weak D call: TRBD1 (5 bases). The length of the CDR3 is 16 residues. The germline V gene has CDR1 SEHNR and CDR2 FQNEAQ (reference sequence). V lost 5 bases, J lost 7 bases, and 23 bases lay in between. The CDR3 sequence is CASSQDILTGPREAFF. As DNA, the CDR3 is TGTGCCAGCAGCCAGGACATCCTAACAGGTCCCCGTGAAGCTTTCTTT.

The chain uses TRBV2 and TRBJ2-7; weak D call: TRBD1 (6 bases). This CDR3 comprises 13 residues. Trimming stripped 9 bases from V and 2 bases from J, with 14 bases between. The V gene's germline CDR1 is SNHLY and CDR2 FYNNEI. The CDR3 spells CASGGQETYEQYF. The DNA of the CDR3 is TGTGCCAGTGGGGGCCAGGAGACCTACGAGCAGTACTTC.

J is TRBJ2-7 and V is TRBV28; D is ambiguous. V was trimmed by 3 bases and J by 5 bases, leaving 17 bases between them. Germline CDR1 MDHEN, CDR2 SYDVKM. This CDR3 has 15 residues. CDR3 sequence: CASSFSLRLGHEQYF. CDR3 coding DNA: TGTGCCAGCAGTTTTAGTCTGAGGTTGGGCCACGAGCAGTACTTC.

The chain links TRBV9 to TRBJ2-3; D uncertain. Germline V gene lookup returns CDR1 SGDLS and CDR2 YYNGEE. This CDR3 has 13 amino acids. V lost 0 bases to trimming and J lost 5 bases, with 7 bases between them. This CDR3 reads CASSVGGKDTQYF. As DNA, the CDR3 is TGTGCCAGCAGCGTAGGGGGAAAAGATACGCAGTATTTT. The full variable domain, its missing parts supplied by reference TRBV9 and TRBJ2-3, is DSGVTQTPKHLITATGQRVTLRCSPRSGDLSVYWYQQSLDQGLQFLIQYYNGEERAKGNILERFSAQQFPDLHSELNLSSLELGDSALYFCASSVGGKDTQYFGPGTRLTVL.

The CDR3 loop reads CASSDLGAGNQPQHF. The CDR3 DNA follows: TGTGCCAGCAGTGATTTGGGTGCGGGCAATCAGCCCCAGCATTTT. The chain has TRBV2 and TRBJ1-5; no definite D call. The CDR3 is 15 residues long. Deletions cut 3 bases from V and 2 bases from J, with 11 bases between. CDR1 and CDR2 from the germline V gene are SNHLY and FYNNEI.

Of note for this clone: Other DNA sequences in the sample encode the same CDR3. V and J are TRBV6-5 and TRBJ2-5; D possibly corresponds to TRBD1 (6 bases). The CDR3 is 12 residues long. V was trimmed by 4 bases and J by 5 bases, leaving 8 bases between them. CDR1 is MNHEY and CDR2 is SVGAGI in the germline V gene. The CDR3 region is CASSSRGETQYF. CDR3 nucleotides: TGTGCCAGCAGTTCAAGGGGGGAGACCCAGTACTTC.